This record looks at one TCR beta chain sequence and its context. The record originates from a study of blood T cell repertoires in COVID-19. Assay: immunoSEQ multiplex PCR; the TCRdb copy retains only in-frame clones and omits some. Among nearly 95,000 clones listed, 85% to 90% were seen once. The ends were cut back, 4 bases at V and 1 base at J, with 9 bases in the middle. The CDR3 totals 14 residues. Germline-derived CDR1 and CDR2 are SGHRS and YFSETQ. What was sequenced was peripheral blood. V usage is TRBV5-1 and J usage is TRBJ1-5, with D perhaps matching TRBD1 (6 bases). The source is a human donor with active COVID-19. The donor label of this sample is uncertain. Written as DNA, the CDR3 is TGCGCCAGCAGCCTTGGGGGCAGCAATCAGCCCCAGCATTTT. Its translation: CASSLGGSNQPQHF.